One sample yielded the 27 T cell receptor beta chains listed below, sequenced in a study of OX40 agonist ivuxolimab in advanced cancers. Libraries were prepared by immunoSEQ multiplex PCR; TCRdb keeps only in-frame clonotypes and omits some of them. The data contain roughly 47,000 clones, 70% to 90% of them singletons. Sequenced material: CD4+ or CD8+ T cells sorted from blood, taken in a trial of the OX40 agonist ivuxolimab. These receptors originate from an adult with an advanced solid tumor such as melanoma, head and neck, liver or kidney cancer.

The genes are TRBV19 and TRBJ1-1; D unclear. Germline CDR1 reads LNHDA; CDR2 reads SQIVND (reference sequence). The CDR3 is 14 residues long. Trimming removed 3 bases at V and 5 bases at J, with 13 bases between. CDR3: CASSMPTLGTEAFF. CDR3 bases: TGTGCCAGTAGTATGCCAACCTTGGGGACTGAAGCTTTCTTT.

This chain links TRBV27 with TRBJ2-7, with 7 bases that match TRBD2. The junction had 9 bases not matched to a gene; V was cut back by 4 bases and J by 3 bases. The CDR3 is made up of 15 amino acids. CDR1 MNHEY and CDR2 SMNVEV come from the germline V gene (reference sequence). The DNA of the CDR3 is TGTGCCAGCAGTTGGGGGGGTAGGGAGGGCTACGAGCAGTACTTC. Its translation: CASSWGGREGYEQYF.

V and J are TRBV4-1 and TRBJ2-6; D unclear. V lost 1 base, J lost 0 bases, and 7 bases lay in between. The CDR3 is 16 residues long. From germline, CDR1 is MGHRA and CDR2 YSYEKL. The CDR3 region is CASSQVPGSGANVLTF. CDR3 bases: TGCGCCAGCAGCCAAGTTCCGGGCTCTGGGGCCAACGTCCTGACTTTC.

A word on this clone: This specimen includes other DNA sequences encoding the same CDR3. The DNA for the CDR3 is TGTGCCAGCAGTTACGGTGGCAATCAGCCCCAGCATTTT. Amino acids: CASSYGGNQPQHF. This rearrangement joins TRBV6-5 to TRBJ1-5; no reliable D call. The V end lost 2 bases, the J end lost 2 bases, and 4 bases lay between the germline ends. The CDR3 is made up of 13 amino acids. Germline lookup yields CDR1 MNHEY and CDR2 SVGAGI.

This chain joins TRBV7-9 and TRBJ2-7, with TRBD1 as a possible D gene (6 bases). With 5 bases removed from V and 4 bases from J, the gap between germline ends came to 12 bases. This CDR3 is 13 amino acids long. CDR1 is SEHNR, CDR2 FQNEAQ, per germline (reference sequence). The CDR3 sequence is CASSPPQGYEQYF. In DNA form, the CDR3 reads TGTGCCAGCAGCCCCCCCCAGGGGTACGAGCAGTACTTC. Full variable domain (rest looked up from reference TRBV7-9 and TRBJ2-7): DTGVSQNPRHKITKRGQNVTFRCDPISEHNRLYWYRQTLGQGPEFLTYFQNEAQLEKSRLLSDRFSAERPKGSFSTLEIQRTEQGDSAMYLCASSPPQGYEQYFGPGTRLTVT.

This clone was recorded once. V is TRBV5-6 and J is TRBJ1-3; D is unclear. From germline, CDR1 is SGHDT and CDR2 YYEEEE. Deletions cut 4 bases from V and 2 bases from J, with 16 bases between. CDR3 length: 16 residues. The CDR3 DNA reads TGTGCCAGCAGCCCTAAGCCCGACACGGCTGGAAACACCATATATTTT. Its translation is CASSPKPDTAGNTIYF. The full variable domain, its missing parts supplied by reference TRBV5-6 and TRBJ1-3, is DAGVTQSPTHLIKTRGQQVTLRCSPKSGHDTVSWYQQALGQGPQFIFQYYEEEERQRGNFPDRFSGHQFPNYSSELNVNALLLGDSALYLCASSPKPDTAGNTIYFGEGSWLTVV.

CDR3 amino acids: CASRSRTGTGGYLNTEAFF. The CDR3 DNA is TGTGCCAGCAGGAGTCGAACCGGGACAGGGGGTTACCTGAACACTGAAGCTTTCTTT. J is TRBJ1-1 and V is TRBV27; TRBD1 aligns across 11 bases. The germline gives CDR1 MNHEY, CDR2 SMNVEV (reference sequence). J gave up 0 bases and V 6 bases, and 15 bases lay outside the gene matches. The CDR3 loop spans 19 amino acids.

The chain couples TRBV15 to TRBJ2-3, with D unclear. The CDR3 runs 12 residues. Trimming left V 1 base short and J 6 bases short, with 5 bases between. Germline values: CDR1 LNHNV, CDR2 YYDKDF (reference sequence). CDR3 sequence: CATSRVMDTQYF. The DNA of the CDR3 is TGTGCCACCAGCAGAGTCATGGATACGCAGTATTTT.

V usage is TRBV13 and J usage is TRBJ1-3; D is unresolved. Per germline, CDR1 PRHDT and CDR2 FYEKMQ (reference sequence). The CDR3 totals 14 residues. V was clipped by 8 bases and J by 0 bases, with 11 bases between them. CDR3 in DNA: TGTGCCAGCCAAGGCGGCAGCTCTGGAAACACCATATATTTT. Translated, it gives CASQGGSSGNTIYF.

In this sample, this clone turned up a few times. The chain links TRBV19 to TRBJ1-5; D is uncertain. Trimming cost V 3 bases and J 4 bases, with 7 bases left between them. In germline, CDR1 is LNHDA, CDR2 SQIVND (reference sequence). This CDR3 contains 13 residues. The CDR3 DNA reads as TGTGCCAGTAGTATCGCGTATAATCAGCCCCAGCATTTT. As protein: CASSIAYNQPQHF.

The chain combines TRBV5-8 with TRBJ1-1; D unresolved. Germline V lookup: CDR1 SGHTS, CDR2 YDEGEE. Trimming shortened V by 3 bases and J by 12 bases, and 9 bases separated the two germline ends. CDR3 length: 10 amino acids. This chain's CDR3 is CASSSWATFF. The CDR3 DNA sequence: TGTGCCAGCAGCTCGTGGGCGACTTTCTTT.

This clone was observed once. The chain employs TRBV25-1 and TRBJ2-2, with TRBD2 identical over 10 bases. Germline-derived CDR1 and CDR2 are MGHDK and SYGVNS. V shed 4 bases and J 4 bases; nucleotides not matched to a gene: 3. The CDR3 runs 15 residues. The CDR3 here is CASSALAGVTGELFF. The CDR3 DNA is TGTGCCAGCAGTGCCCTAGCGGGAGTCACCGGGGAGCTGTTTTTT. Filled out from reference TRBV25-1 and TRBJ2-2, the complete variable domain reads EADIYQTPRYLVIGTGKKITLECSQTMGHDKMYWYQQDPGMELHLIHYSYGVNSTEKGDLSSESTVSRIRTEHFPLTLESARPSHTSQYLCASSALAGVTGELFFGEGSRLTVL.

The chain links TRBV6-5 to TRBJ1-2; the D gene is possibly TRBD1 (5 bases). Trimming pared 5 bases from V and 6 bases from J, leaving 16 bases between. The CDR3 runs 14 residues. CDR1 and CDR2 from the germline V gene are MNHEY and SVGAGI. CDR3 coding DNA: TGTGCCAGCAGTGAAGGGACGGAACCTCATGGCTACACCTTC. Its translation: CASSEGTEPHGYTF.

The CDR3 is CASSYARWWQETQYF. DNA of the CDR3: TGTGCCAGCAGTTACGCAAGGTGGTGGCAAGAGACCCAGTACTTC. The genes are TRBV6-5 and TRBJ2-5; no definite D call. The CDR3 covers 15 residues. Deletions cut 2 bases from V and 2 bases from J, with 12 bases between. From germline, CDR1 is MNHEY and CDR2 SVGAGI.

The rearrangement links TRBV10-3 to TRBJ1-1, with D possibly TRBD1 on 5 matching bases. The CDR3 has 15 amino acids. V was shortened by 6 bases and J by 7 bases, with 21 bases between the two germline ends. Germline CDR1 ENHRY, CDR2 SYGVKD. Written as DNA, the CDR3 is TGTGCCATCAGCCTGTGGGGGGGATTATTCCATGAAGCTTTCTTT. Its translation is CAISLWGGLFHEAFF.

The chain links TRBV30 to TRBJ2-2; D is unclear. Germline CDR1 GTSNPN, CDR2 SVGIG (reference sequence). This CDR3 has 13 amino acids. Trimming shortened V by 0 bases and J by 3 bases, and 5 bases separated the two germline ends. The CDR3: CAWSVEYTGELFF. CDR3 in DNA: TGTGCCTGGAGTGTTGAGTACACCGGGGAGCTGTTTTTT.

J is TRBJ1-1 and V is TRBV2, with D unclear. Germline-derived CDR1 and CDR2 are SNHLY and FYNNEI. The CDR3 runs 13 residues. The V end lost 8 bases, the J end lost 4 bases, and 14 bases lay between the germline ends. The CDR3 is CASVSGVGTEAFF. CDR3 in DNA: TGTGCCAGCGTTTCCGGGGTTGGCACTGAAGCTTTCTTT.

The rearrangement uses TRBV9 and TRBJ2-7; 7 bases line up with TRBD2. CDR1 is SGDLS, CDR2 YYNGEE, per germline. Germline trimming cut 0 bases from V and 5 bases from J; bases unmatched to any gene: 11. This CDR3 has 16 residues. CDR3 protein: CASSVGPGRENDEQYF. The CDR3 nucleotides read TGTGCCAGCAGCGTAGGCCCAGGGCGGGAGAACGACGAGCAGTACTTC.

The rearrangement links TRBV4-1 to TRBJ1-2, with 7 bases lining up with TRBD1. Unmatched junction bases numbered 3, after V lost 0 bases and J lost 2 bases. The germline V gene encodes CDR1 MGHRA and CDR2 YSYEKL. This CDR3 has 15 residues. In DNA form, the CDR3 reads TGCGCCAGCAGCCAAGATGACAGGGCCAACTATGGCTACACCTTC. Residues: CASSQDDRANYGYTF.

Turning to this clone: Other DNA sequences in this specimen translate into the identical CDR3. V gene TRBV5-1 combines with J gene TRBJ1-1; no firm D call. Germline CDR1 is SGHRS and CDR2 is YFSETQ. This CDR3 contains 16 residues. The V end lost 0 bases, the J end lost 1 base, and 13 bases lay between the germline ends. The CDR3 DNA sequence: TGCGCCAGCAGCTTGGCCTATCATTCAGGGAACACTGAAGCTTTCTTT. Its translation is CASSLAYHSGNTEAFF.

The rearrangement uses TRBV5-8 and TRBJ1-3, with D uncertain. Trimming left V 0 bases short and J 0 bases short, with 7 bases between. CDR3 length: 15 amino acids. From germline, CDR1 is SGHTS and CDR2 YDEGEE. The CDR3: CASSLAVSSGNTIYF. In DNA form, the CDR3 reads TGTGCCAGCAGCTTGGCGGTTAGCTCTGGAAACACCATATATTTT.

The chain couples TRBV6-6 to TRBJ1-5; 8 bases map to TRBD1. V shed 5 bases and J 2 bases; nucleotides not matched to a gene: 8. CDR3 size: 16 residues. The germline CDR1 and CDR2 sequences are MNHNY and SVGAGI (reference sequence). CDR3 DNA sequence: TGTGCCAGCAGTCCGTCCGGGACAGGAGGCAATCAGCCCCAGCATTTT. Its protein is CASSPSGTGGNQPQHF.

This chain uses TRBV9 with TRBJ2-2; perhaps TRBD2 as D (6 bases). V dropped 2 bases and J dropped 4 bases, with 12 bases sitting between them. This CDR3 has 15 residues. The germline V gene encodes CDR1 SGDLS and CDR2 YYNGEE. Here the CDR3 DNA reads TGTGCCAGCAGCGTGGGGGGAGCTCTCACCGGGGAGCTGTTTTTT. As protein: CASSVGGALTGELFF.

V and J are TRBV5-1 and TRBJ2-1; the match to TRBD2 covers 14 bases. Trimming cost V 7 bases and J 8 bases; bases outside gene matches: 8. The CDR3 runs 15 residues. The V gene's germline CDR1 is SGHRS and CDR2 YFSETQ. In nucleotides, the CDR3 is TGCGCCAGCCGAAGACTAGCGGGAGGGCCCTATGAGCAGTTCTTC. Amino acid sequence: CASRRLAGGPYEQFF.

The V call is TRBV7-6, the J call TRBJ1-1; 9 positions agree with TRBD1. Germline V gene sequence: CDR1 SGHVS, CDR2 FNYEAQ. Trimming removed 4 bases from V and 5 bases from J; junction bases left unmatched: 5. The CDR3 contains 14 residues. The CDR3 region has the DNA TGTGCCAGCAGCTCCGGGACAGGGTTTACTGAAGCTTTCTTT. Protein: CASSSGTGFTEAFF.

CDR3 coding DNA: TGTGCCAGCAGTTACCTTGGGGAGGGGGCCGGGGAGCTGTTTTTT. Translation gives CASSYLGEGAGELFF. The chain is built from TRBV6-6 and TRBJ2-2, with D perhaps TRBD2 (7 bases). This CDR3 is 15 amino acids long. The germline V gene encodes CDR1 MNHNY and CDR2 SVGAGI (reference sequence). V shed 2 bases and J shed 6 bases, with 13 bases lying between them.

This rearrangement joins TRBV27 to TRBJ2-3, with TRBD2 identical over 8 bases. Germline loops: CDR1 MNHEY, CDR2 SMNVEV (reference sequence). Losses at the gene ends were 5 bases for V and 0 bases for J; bases not matched to a gene: 4. This CDR3 is built from 15 residues. The CDR3 sequence: CASSPVAGSTDTQYF. The CDR3 DNA sequence: TGTGCCAGCAGTCCTGTAGCGGGGAGCACAGATACGCAGTATTTT.